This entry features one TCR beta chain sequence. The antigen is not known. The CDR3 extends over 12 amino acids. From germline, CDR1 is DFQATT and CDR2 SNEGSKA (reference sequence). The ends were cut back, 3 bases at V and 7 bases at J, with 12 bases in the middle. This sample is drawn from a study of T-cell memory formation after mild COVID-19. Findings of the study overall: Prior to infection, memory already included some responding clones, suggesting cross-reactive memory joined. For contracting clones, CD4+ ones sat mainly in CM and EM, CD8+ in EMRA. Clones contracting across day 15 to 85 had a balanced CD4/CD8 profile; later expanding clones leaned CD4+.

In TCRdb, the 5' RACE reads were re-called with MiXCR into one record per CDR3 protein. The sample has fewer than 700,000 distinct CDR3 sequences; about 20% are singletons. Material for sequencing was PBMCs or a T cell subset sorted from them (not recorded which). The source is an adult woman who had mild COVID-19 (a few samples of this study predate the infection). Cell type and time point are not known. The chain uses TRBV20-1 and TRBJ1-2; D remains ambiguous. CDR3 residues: CSASHSWGGYTF. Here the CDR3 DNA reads TGCAGTGCTAGTCATAGCTGGGGTGGCTACACCTTC.